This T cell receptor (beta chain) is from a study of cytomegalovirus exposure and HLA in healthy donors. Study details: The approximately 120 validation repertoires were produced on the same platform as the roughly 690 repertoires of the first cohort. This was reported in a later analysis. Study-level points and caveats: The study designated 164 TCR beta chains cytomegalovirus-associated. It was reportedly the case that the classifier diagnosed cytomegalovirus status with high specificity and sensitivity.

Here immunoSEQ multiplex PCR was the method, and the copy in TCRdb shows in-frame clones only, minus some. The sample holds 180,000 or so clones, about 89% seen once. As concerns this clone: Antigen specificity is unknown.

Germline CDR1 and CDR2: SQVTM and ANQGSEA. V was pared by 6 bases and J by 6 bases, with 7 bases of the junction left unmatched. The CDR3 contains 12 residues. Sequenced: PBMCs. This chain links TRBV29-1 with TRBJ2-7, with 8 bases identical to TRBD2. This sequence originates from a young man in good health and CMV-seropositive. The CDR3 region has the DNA TGCAGCGTCTCAACGGGGGGGGGCGAGCAGTACTTC. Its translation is CSVSTGGGEQYF.